The rows below give T cell receptor beta chains drawn from one sample of a study of blood T cell repertoires in COVID-19. Method: immunoSEQ multiplex PCR; TCRdb's copy keeps in-frame clones and lacks some. The sample includes about 190,000 clones, roughly 84% of them seen just once. Sequencing was carried out using peripheral blood. Receptors originate from a human donor in a cohort sampled during active COVID-19. CDR3s include the opening cysteine and the closing phenylalanine or tryptophan. The D gene is left open where the match is weak. Size tells how often a clone was seen (once, few, many) or the class of an expanded clone, and some rows leave it out.

J gene: TRBJ2-5; D gene: NA; clone size: once; V gene: TRBV12-3/TRBV12-4; CDR3 protein: CASSLLQGETQYF; CDR3 DNA: TGTGCCAGCAGTTTACTCCAGGGTGAGACCCAGTACTTC
J gene: TRBJ2-1; D gene: TRBD2; clone size: NA; V gene: TRBV11-2; CDR3 protein: CASSFPAGGTYNEQFF; CDR3 DNA: TGTGCCAGCAGCTTCCCAGCGGGAGGCACCTACAATGAGCAGTTCTTC
J gene: TRBJ2-5; D gene: NA; clone size: NA; V gene: TRBV10-3; CDR3 protein: CAISESITGETQYF; CDR3 DNA: TGTGCCATCAGTGAGTCTATCACGGGGGAGACCCAGTACTTC
J gene: TRBJ1-6; D gene: TRBD1; clone size: NA; V gene: TRBV6-5; CDR3 protein: CASSLQGGWSPLHF; CDR3 DNA: TGTGCCAGCAGTTTACAGGGGGGGTGGTCACCCCTCCACTTT
J gene: TRBJ2-1; D gene: TRBD2; clone size: NA; V gene: TRBV23-1; CDR3 protein: CASINNGQLAGGSYNEQFF; CDR3 DNA: TGCGCCAGCATCAACAATGGCCAACTAGCGGGAGGGTCCTACAATGAGCAGTTCTTC
J gene: TRBJ1-6; D gene: NA; clone size: NA; V gene: TRBV7-9; CDR3 protein: CASSLVNSPLHF; CDR3 DNA: TGTGCCAGCAGCTTAGTAAATTCACCCCTCCACTTT
J gene: TRBJ1-4; D gene: TRBD1; clone size: NA; V gene: TRBV7-8; CDR3 protein: CASSRKGTATNEKLFF; CDR3 DNA: TGTGCCAGCAGCCGAAAAGGGACAGCAACTAATGAAAAACTGTTTTTT
J gene: TRBJ2-2; D gene: NA; clone size: NA; V gene: TRBV5-4; CDR3 protein: CASSTDNGGELFF; CDR3 DNA: TGTGCCAGCAGCACCGATAACGGCGGGGAGCTGTTTTTT
J gene: TRBJ1-2; D gene: NA; clone size: once; V gene: TRBV3-1/TRBV3-2; CDR3 protein: CASSQAGSYGYTF; CDR3 DNA: TGTGCCAGCAGCCAAGCAGGGTCGTATGGCTACACCTTC
J gene: TRBJ2-2; D gene: NA; clone size: NA; V gene: TRBV11-3; CDR3 protein: CASSPLRSGELFF; CDR3 DNA: TGTGCCAGCAGCCCCCTACGGAGCGGGGAGCTGTTTTTT
J gene: TRBJ2-1; D gene: TRBD2; clone size: NA; V gene: TRBV3-1/TRBV3-2; CDR3 protein: CASSHSGSGNNEQFF; CDR3 DNA: TGTGCCAGCAGCCATAGCGGGAGTGGAAACAATGAGCAGTTCTTC
J gene: TRBJ2-2; D gene: TRBD2; clone size: NA; V gene: TRBV7-9; CDR3 protein: CASSRGLVANTGELFF; CDR3 DNA: TGTGCCAGCAGCCGGGGACTAGTCGCGAACACCGGGGAGCTGTTTTTT
J gene: TRBJ1-2; D gene: NA; clone size: NA; V gene: TRBV18; CDR3 protein: CASSSDIGYTF; CDR3 DNA: TGTGCCAGCTCATCGGACATCGGCTACACCTTC
J gene: TRBJ2-3; D gene: TRBD2; clone size: NA; V gene: TRBV4-2; CDR3 protein: CASSQSGTSGGDTQYF; CDR3 DNA: TGTGCCAGCAGCCAATCTGGGACTAGCGGGGGTGATACGCAGTATTTT
J gene: TRBJ2-3; D gene: NA; clone size: NA; V gene: TRBV10-1; CDR3 protein: CASSEQGLADTQYF; CDR3 DNA: TGCGCCAGCAGTGAGCAGGGCTTAGCAGATACGCAGTATTTT
J gene: TRBJ1-1; D gene: NA; clone size: NA; V gene: TRBV12-3/TRBV12-4; CDR3 protein: CATYRFNTEAFF; CDR3 DNA: TGTGCCACATACAGATTCAACACTGAAGCTTTCTTT
J gene: TRBJ1-2; D gene: NA; clone size: few; V gene: TRBV6-6; CDR3 protein: CASSYGADIMGYTF; CDR3 DNA: TGTGCCAGCAGTTATGGCGCAGACATAATGGGCTACACCTTC
J gene: TRBJ1-3; D gene: NA; clone size: NA; V gene: TRBV6-5; CDR3 protein: CASSLRVGNTIYF; CDR3 DNA: TGTGCCAGCAGTTTGAGAGTCGGAAACACCATATATTTT
J gene: TRBJ1-2; D gene: NA; clone size: NA; V gene: TRBV28; CDR3 protein: CASKQGWSGYTF; CDR3 DNA: TGTGCCAGCAAACAGGGTTGGAGTGGCTACACCTTC
J gene: TRBJ1-2; D gene: NA; clone size: NA; V gene: TRBV6-6; CDR3 protein: CASSLRGAAYGYTF; CDR3 DNA: TGTGCCAGCAGTTTACGGGGGGCGGCCTATGGCTACACCTTC
J gene: TRBJ2-1; D gene: TRBD1; clone size: NA; V gene: TRBV2; CDR3 protein: CASSDRGNNEQFF; CDR3 DNA: TGTGCCAGCAGCGACAGGGGAAACAATGAGCAGTTCTTC
J gene: TRBJ1-2; D gene: NA; clone size: NA; V gene: TRBV27; CDR3 protein: CASSLAPGVHGYTF; CDR3 DNA: TGTGCCAGCAGTTTAGCTCCAGGGGTCCATGGCTACACCTTC
J gene: TRBJ1-2; D gene: TRBD1; clone size: few; V gene: TRBV3-1/TRBV3-2; CDR3 protein: CASSRQGEPYGYTF; CDR3 DNA: TGTGCCAGCAGCCGACAGGGGGAGCCCTATGGCTACACCTTC
J gene: TRBJ2-1; D gene: TRBD2; clone size: NA; V gene: TRBV2; CDR3 protein: CASSEALAGGLNEQFF; CDR3 DNA: TGTGCCAGCAGTGAAGCGTTGGCGGGGGGGCTAAATGAGCAGTTCTTC
J gene: TRBJ1-1; D gene: NA; clone size: once; V gene: TRBV11-1; CDR3 protein: CASSLEEGWSTEAFF; CDR3 DNA: TGTGCCAGCAGCTTAGAGGAGGGATGGTCCACTGAAGCTTTCTTT
J gene: TRBJ1-1; D gene: NA; clone size: few; V gene: TRBV6-6; CDR3 protein: CASSHPQGSWTEAFF; CDR3 DNA: TGTGCCAGCAGCCACCCCCAGGGAAGTTGGACTGAAGCTTTCTTT
J gene: TRBJ1-4; D gene: NA; clone size: NA; V gene: TRBV7-9; CDR3 protein: CASSFAATGENEKLFF; CDR3 DNA: TGTGCCAGCAGCTTCGCCGCGACGGGGGAGAATGAAAAACTGTTTTTT
J gene: TRBJ2-3; D gene: TRBD2; clone size: NA; V gene: TRBV10-3; CDR3 protein: CAISDPGLATLGDTQYF; CDR3 DNA: TGTGCCATCAGTGACCCGGGACTAGCCACATTAGGGGATACGCAGTATTTT
J gene: TRBJ2-3; D gene: TRBD2; clone size: NA; V gene: TRBV6-2/TRBV6-3; CDR3 protein: CASSPRGGRPDTQYF; CDR3 DNA: TGTGCCAGCAGTCCACGGGGGGGCCGACCAGATACGCAGTATTTT
J gene: TRBJ2-3; D gene: TRBD1; clone size: NA; V gene: TRBV2; CDR3 protein: CASGAGTGHTDTQYF; CDR3 DNA: TGTGCCAGCGGTGCCGGGACAGGGCACACAGATACGCAGTATTTT
J gene: TRBJ1-2; D gene: TRBD1; clone size: NA; V gene: TRBV25-1; CDR3 protein: CASSVDRDYGYTF; CDR3 DNA: TGTGCCAGCAGTGTAGACAGGGATTATGGCTACACCTTC
J gene: TRBJ1-5; D gene: NA; clone size: NA; V gene: TRBV7-8; CDR3 protein: CASSLVSGLDQPQHF; CDR3 DNA: TGTGCCAGCAGCTTAGTATCAGGGCTGGATCAGCCCCAGCATTTT
J gene: TRBJ2-5; D gene: TRBD1; clone size: NA; V gene: TRBV7-6; CDR3 protein: CASSLAGTEEEETQYF; CDR3 DNA: TGTGCCAGCAGCTTAGCCGGGACAGAGGAGGAAGAGACCCAGTACTTC
J gene: TRBJ2-5; D gene: TRBD2; clone size: NA; V gene: TRBV3-1/TRBV3-2; CDR3 protein: CASSQEVPTSGIETQYF; CDR3 DNA: TGTGCCAGCAGCCAAGAGGTCCCGACTAGCGGGATAGAGACCCAGTACTTC
J gene: TRBJ1-1; D gene: NA; clone size: NA; V gene: TRBV3-1/TRBV3-2; CDR3 protein: CASSWGDTEAFF; CDR3 DNA: TGTGCCAGCAGCTGGGGGGACACTGAAGCTTTCTTT
J gene: TRBJ2-5; D gene: TRBD1; clone size: NA; V gene: TRBV6-5; CDR3 protein: CASETGQGLGETQYF; CDR3 DNA: TGTGCCAGCGAGACAGGACAGGGGCTAGGTGAGACCCAGTACTTC
J gene: TRBJ2-3; D gene: TRBD2; clone size: once; V gene: TRBV7-2; CDR3 protein: CASSSTSGRGGTQYF; CDR3 DNA: TGTGCCAGCAGCTCGACTAGCGGGCGCGGTGGTACGCAGTATTTT
J gene: TRBJ1-1; D gene: TRBD1; clone size: once; V gene: TRBV27; CDR3 protein: CASSLRTTGHTEAFF; CDR3 DNA: TGTGCCAGCAGTTTACGGACGACAGGGCACACTGAAGCTTTCTTT
J gene: TRBJ2-3; D gene: NA; clone size: NA; V gene: TRBV5-1; CDR3 protein: CASSLAGGDGQYF; CDR3 DNA: TGCGCCAGCAGCTTGGCCGGAGGAGACGGCCAGTATTTT
J gene: TRBJ2-7; D gene: NA; clone size: NA; V gene: TRBV14; CDR3 protein: CASSQQRTGRGAREQYF; CDR3 DNA: TGTGCCAGCAGCCAACAACGGACAGGGAGGGGGGCGCGCGAGCAGTACTTC
J gene: TRBJ1-4; D gene: NA; clone size: NA; V gene: TRBV5-1; CDR3 protein: CASSGGPGVTNEKLFF; CDR3 DNA: TGCGCCAGCAGCGGCGGCCCAGGGGTAACTAATGAAAAACTGTTTTTT
J gene: TRBJ2-1; D gene: TRBD2; clone size: NA; V gene: TRBV27; CDR3 protein: CASSSQTSGGNNEQFF; CDR3 DNA: TGTGCCAGCAGTTCCCAGACTAGCGGGGGAAACAATGAGCAGTTCTTC
J gene: TRBJ1-1; D gene: NA; clone size: NA; V gene: TRBV6-5; CDR3 protein: CASCRGLSGEAFF; CDR3 DNA: TGTGCCAGTTGTCGAGGTTTGAGTGGGGAAGCTTTCTTT
J gene: TRBJ1-1; D gene: NA; clone size: once; V gene: TRBV12-3/TRBV12-4; CDR3 protein: CASSLSGFTEAFF; CDR3 DNA: TGTGCCAGCAGTTTAAGCGGGTTCACTGAAGCTTTCTTT
J gene: TRBJ2-7; D gene: NA; clone size: NA; V gene: TRBV19; CDR3 protein: CASSIQVPYEQYF; CDR3 DNA: TGTGCCAGTAGTATCCAGGTTCCCTACGAGCAGTACTTC
J gene: TRBJ1-3; D gene: NA; clone size: many; V gene: TRBV7-2; CDR3 protein: CASSPDLTAGNTIYF; CDR3 DNA: TGTGCCAGCAGCCCCGACTTGACAGCTGGAAACACCATATATTTT
J gene: TRBJ2-3; D gene: NA; clone size: NA; V gene: TRBV15; CDR3 protein: CATSSGQTDTDTQYF; CDR3 DNA: TGTGCCACCAGCAGCGGACAGACAGACACAGATACGCAGTATTTT
J gene: TRBJ1-6; D gene: NA; clone size: NA; V gene: TRBV30; CDR3 protein: CAWSGRSNSPLHF; CDR3 DNA: TGTGCCTGGAGTGGACGGAGTAATTCACCCCTCCACTTT
J gene: TRBJ1-1; D gene: NA; clone size: NA; V gene: TRBV4-1; CDR3 protein: CASSQSGGGQAFF; CDR3 DNA: TGCGCCAGCAGCCAAAGTGGGGGGGGGCAAGCTTTCTTT
J gene: TRBJ2-4; D gene: TRBD2; clone size: NA; V gene: TRBV11-1; CDR3 protein: CASSLEGAGGNIQYF; CDR3 DNA: TGTGCCAGCAGCTTAGAGGGAGCGGGAGGAAACATTCAGTACTTC
J gene: TRBJ2-5; D gene: TRBD2; clone size: NA; V gene: TRBV7-2; CDR3 protein: CASSLRLAGQETQYF; CDR3 DNA: TGTGCCAGCAGCTTGAGACTAGCGGGCCAAGAGACCCAGTACTTC
J gene: TRBJ2-7; D gene: NA; clone size: NA; V gene: TRBV28; CDR3 protein: CASSFPPRQYF; CDR3 DNA: TGTGCCAGCAGTTTTCCACCGCGGCAGTACTTC
J gene: TRBJ2-1; D gene: TRBD1; clone size: NA; V gene: TRBV19; CDR3 protein: CASSDRGPLWRQFF; CDR3 DNA: TGTGCCAGCTCCGACAGGGGGCCCTTATGGCGACAGTTCTTC
J gene: TRBJ1-3; D gene: NA; clone size: NA; V gene: TRBV11-2; CDR3 protein: CASSKSHRVPGNTIYF; CDR3 DNA: TGTGCCAGCAGTAAATCCCACCGCGTACCTGGAAACACCATATATTTT
J gene: TRBJ2-4; D gene: TRBD1; clone size: NA; V gene: TRBV3-1/TRBV3-2; CDR3 protein: CASSQDPYTGGLARNIQYF; CDR3 DNA: TGTGCCAGCAGCCAAGATCCATATACAGGGGGCCTGGCCCGAAACATTCAGTACTTC
J gene: TRBJ2-3; D gene: NA; clone size: NA; V gene: TRBV12-3/TRBV12-4; CDR3 protein: CASQRADTQYF; CDR3 DNA: TGTGCCAGCCAGAGGGCAGATACGCAGTATTTT
J gene: TRBJ2-1; D gene: NA; clone size: NA; V gene: TRBV2; CDR3 protein: CASGGASYNEQFF; CDR3 DNA: TGTGCCAGCGGGGGGGCTTCCTACAATGAGCAGTTCTTC
J gene: TRBJ1-6; D gene: NA; clone size: once; V gene: TRBV13; CDR3 protein: CASSTGTTNSPLHF; CDR3 DNA: TGTGCCAGCAGCACCGGGACAACAAATTCACCCCTCCACTTT
J gene: TRBJ2-6; D gene: TRBD1; clone size: NA; V gene: TRBV9; CDR3 protein: CASSRGQGAFSGANVLTF; CDR3 DNA: TGTGCCAGCAGCAGAGGACAGGGGGCATTCTCTGGGGCCAACGTCCTGACTTTC